A single sample gave rise to the 27 T cell receptor beta chains below, sequenced in a study of cytomegalovirus exposure and HLA in healthy donors. The table came from immunoSEQ multiplex PCR; TCRdb's copy has only in-frame clones and leaves some out. The data contain fewer than 400,000 clones, 86% of them singletons. Sequenced material: PBMCs. These receptors were collected from a woman between 18 and 29 years old in good health and CMV-seronegative.

This clone was recorded only once. The rearrangement uses TRBV27 and TRBJ2-7; 7 bases are shared with TRBD1. The CDR3 totals 14 residues. Trimming cost V 3 bases and J 0 bases; bases outside gene matches: 2. Germline lookup yields CDR1 MNHEY and CDR2 SMNVEV (reference sequence). The chain's CDR3 is CASSFSGGSYEQYF. The CDR3, as DNA: TGTGCCAGCAGTTTCTCAGGGGGCTCCTACGAGCAGTACTTC.

V is TRBV12-5 and J is TRBJ1-1, with D possibly TRBD1 on 6 matching bases. The germline V gene has CDR1 LGHNT and CDR2 FRNRAP. The length of the CDR3 is 15 residues. V lost 1 base and J 6 bases, leaving 15 bases between the germline ends. CDR3 sequence reads: CASGLDPDRGPEAFF. The CDR3 DNA is TGTGCTAGTGGTTTGGACCCGGACAGAGGACCTGAAGCTTTCTTT.

This rearrangement joins TRBV7-9 to TRBJ2-5; a possible D gene is TRBD2 (5 bases). The CDR3 runs 16 residues. Trimming left V 0 bases short and J 2 bases short, with 13 bases between. CDR1 and CDR2 (germline): SEHNR, FQNEAQ (reference sequence). CDR3 residues: CASSLALGGPQETQYF. CDR3 DNA: TGTGCCAGCAGCTTAGCGCTTGGCGGGCCTCAAGAGACCCAGTACTTC. Full variable domain (outside the CDR3, taken from reference TRBV7-9 and TRBJ2-5): DTGVSQNPRHKITKRGQNVTFRCDPISEHNRLYWYRQTLGQGPEFLTYFQNEAQLEKSRLLSDRFSAERPKGSFSTLEIQRTEQGDSAMYLCASSLALGGPQETQYFGPGTRLLVL.

This sequence joins TRBV2 and TRBJ2-1; D perhaps matches TRBD2 (6 bases). The CDR3 runs 14 residues. Trimming removed 4 bases at V and 8 bases at J, with 15 bases between. Germline assignment: CDR1 SNHLY and CDR2 FYNNEI. CDR3 coding DNA: TGTGCCAGCAGTGCCCGACTAGAGCTACATGAGCAGTTCTTC. It specifies CASSARLELHEQFF. The whole variable domain, remainder taken from reference TRBV2 and TRBJ2-1, is EPEVTQTPSHQVTQMGQEVILRCVPISNHLYFYWYRQILGQKVEFLVSFYNNEISEKSEIFDDQFSVERPDGSNFTLKIRSTKLEDSAMYFCASSARLELHEQFFGPGTRLTVL.

This chain connects TRBV9 to TRBJ2-5; D is possibly TRBD1 (6 bases). The V end lost 0 bases, the J end lost 2 bases, and 8 bases lay between the germline ends. The germline V gene encodes CDR1 SGDLS and CDR2 YYNGEE. The CDR3 has 14 amino acids. CDR3 amino acids: CASSVGDTQETQYF. Written as DNA, the CDR3 is TGTGCCAGCAGCGTAGGGGACACACAAGAGACCCAGTACTTC.

The chain employs TRBV5-4 and TRBJ1-2, with unresolved D. The CDR3 contains 14 residues. The germline gives CDR1 SGHNT, CDR2 YYREEE (reference sequence). V dropped 0 bases and J dropped 8 bases, with 14 bases sitting between them. CDR3 sequence: CASSLGPQEFGYTF. DNA for the CDR3: TGTGCCAGCAGCTTGGGTCCTCAGGAATTCGGCTACACCTTC. Full variable domain (missing parts from reference TRBV5-4 and TRBJ1-2): ETGVTQSPTHLIKTRGQQVTLRCSSQSGHNTVSWYQQALGQGPQFIFQYYREEENGRGNFPPRFSGLQFPNYSSELNVNALELDDSALYLCASSLGPQEFGYTFGSGTRLTVV.

The CDR3 DNA follows: TGTGCCAGCAGCCAACAGGACACTGAAGCTTTCTTT. Translated, it gives CASSQQDTEAFF. This rearrangement joins TRBV5-6 to TRBJ1-1; TRBD1 might be the D (5 bases). V was clipped by 4 bases and J by 3 bases, with 7 bases between them. Looked up from germline, CDR1 is SGHDT and CDR2 is YYEEEE. The CDR3 sequence is 12 residues long.

This chain joins TRBV4-1 and TRBJ1-2; no clear D gene. The CDR3 runs 13 residues. The ends were cut back, 2 bases at V and 4 bases at J, with 8 bases in the middle. Germline loops: CDR1 MGHRA, CDR2 YSYEKL. CDR3 amino acids: CASSQREGYGYTF. DNA for the CDR3: TGCGCCAGCAGCCAAAGGGAGGGCTATGGCTACACCTTC.

The rearrangement uses TRBV5-4 and TRBJ2-1, with 10 bases that match TRBD2. The J segment lost 0 bases and the V segment lost 4 bases, leaving 1 base of the junction unmatched. The CDR3 runs to 15 residues. Germline V gene sequence: CDR1 SGHNT, CDR2 YYREEE (reference sequence). The CDR3 here is CASSPSGSSYNEQFF. The CDR3 DNA reads as TGTGCCAGCAGCCCTAGCGGGAGCTCCTACAATGAGCAGTTCTTC. Drawing the rest from reference TRBV5-4 and TRBJ2-1, the complete variable domain is ETGVTQSPTHLIKTRGQQVTLRCSSQSGHNTVSWYQQALGQGPQFIFQYYREEENGRGNFPPRFSGLQFPNYSSELNVNALELDDSALYLCASSPSGSSYNEQFFGPGTRLTVL.

The chain employs TRBV11-2 and TRBJ2-1, with D uncertain. Trimming cost V 2 bases and J 0 bases, with 5 bases left between them. The CDR3 spans 14 residues. Germline V gene sequence: CDR1 SGHAT, CDR2 FQNNGV. In DNA, the CDR3 is TGTGCCAGCAGCTTATATAGCTCCTACAATGAGCAGTTCTTC. Encoded protein: CASSLYSSYNEQFF. The full variable domain, with the rest looked up from reference TRBV11-2 and TRBJ2-1, is EAGVAQSPRYKIIEKRQSVAFWCNPISGHATLYWYQQILGQGPKLLIQFQNNGVVDDSQLPKDRFSAERLKGVDSTLKIQPAKLEDSAVYLCASSLYSSYNEQFFGPGTRLTVL.

The chain joins TRBV29-1 to TRBJ1-1; 7 bases align to TRBD1. V lost 2 bases to trimming and J lost 1 base; unmatched junction nucleotides: 4. Germline V lookup: CDR1 SQVTM, CDR2 ANQGSEA. CDR3 length equals 14 residues. This CDR3 is CSVEIGGENTEAFF. DNA of the CDR3: TGCAGCGTTGAAATAGGGGGCGAGAACACTGAAGCTTTCTTT. Filled out from reference TRBV29-1 and TRBJ1-1, the complete variable domain reads SAVISQKPSRDICQRGTSLTIQCQVDSQVTMMFWYRQQPGQSLTLIATANQGSEATYESGFVIDKFPISRPNLTFSTLTVSNMSPEDSSIYLCSVEIGGENTEAFFGQGTRLTVV.

V and J are TRBV6-1 and TRBJ1-2; D is unclear. Germline V gene lookup returns CDR1 MNHNS and CDR2 SASEGT. The CDR3 runs 13 residues. Trimming stripped 5 bases from V and 3 bases from J, with 10 bases between. CDR3 sequence: CASSPGTYYGYTF. CDR3 sequence (DNA): TGTGCCAGCAGTCCAGGCACTTACTATGGCTACACCTTC.

This clone was counted only a few times. The same CDR3 arises from other DNA sequences in this sample as well. The gene calls are TRBV7-2 and TRBJ1-2, with D possibly matching TRBD1 (6 bases). CDR1 SGHTA and CDR2 FQGNSA come from the germline V gene. This CDR3 comprises 12 residues. Trimming took off 3 bases at V and 7 bases at J, with 9 bases between the two ends. In DNA, the CDR3 is TGTGCCAGCAGCTTTGAGGGGGTTGGCTACACCTTC. Translating gives CASSFEGVGYTF.

V usage is TRBV18 and J usage is TRBJ1-4; the D is unclear. The CDR3 loop spans 17 amino acids. Trimming pared 6 bases from V and 0 bases from J, leaving 17 bases between. The germline gives CDR1 KGHSH, CDR2 LQKENI. The CDR3 region has the DNA TGTGCCAGCTCGCAAAACACGGAGACCTCAACTAATGAAAAACTGTTTTTT. This encodes CASSQNTETSTNEKLFF.

This clone appeared a single time. V is TRBV19 and J is TRBJ2-1, with D possibly being TRBD2 (5 bases). Trimming took off 3 bases at V and 0 bases at J, with 9 bases between the two ends. In germline, CDR1 is LNHDA, CDR2 SQIVND (reference sequence). CDR3 length: 15 amino acids. The CDR3 DNA reads TGTGCCAGTAGTATTGTAGCGCGCTCCTACAATGAGCAGTTCTTC. This encodes CASSIVARSYNEQFF.

This clone has only one observation. This chain connects TRBV9 to TRBJ2-6; 8 nucleotides line up with TRBD1. The germline V gene has CDR1 SGDLS and CDR2 YYNGEE. Trimming took 1 base from V and 2 from J; bases not matched to a gene: 11. The CDR3 has 19 amino acids. CDR3 nucleotide sequence: TGTGCCAGCAGCGTACCGTTCGAGACAGGGGAAACTGGGGCCAACGTCCTGACTTTC. Its protein product is CASSVPFETGETGANVLTF.

The sample holds one count of this clone. The J gene is TRBJ2-2, the V gene TRBV6-5; D gene ambiguous. Germline CDR1 and CDR2: MNHEY and SVGAGI. The CDR3 runs to 13 residues. Trimming removed 2 bases at V and 6 bases at J, with 7 bases between. The CDR3 DNA sequence: TGTGCCAGCAGTTACGCCGCGGCCGGGGAGCTGTTTTTT. It is translated as CASSYAAAGELFF.

This sequence joins TRBV9 and TRBJ2-7; 7 bases are shared with TRBD2. Germline loops: CDR1 SGDLS, CDR2 YYNGEE. The trim removed 0 bases at V and 0 bases at J, leaving 6 bases unmatched. The CDR3 length is 16 residues. CDR3 region: CASSVVPAGNSYEQYF. Written as DNA, the CDR3 is TGTGCCAGCAGCGTAGTTCCAGCGGGAAACTCCTACGAGCAGTACTTC. The variable domain in full, with the rest retrieved from reference TRBV9 and TRBJ2-7, is DSGVTQTPKHLITATGQRVTLRCSPRSGDLSVYWYQQSLDQGLQFLIQYYNGEERAKGNILERFSAQQFPDLHSELNLSSLELGDSALYFCASSVVPAGNSYEQYFGPGTRLTVT.

This chain connects TRBV28 to TRBJ2-3; 12 bases fit TRBD2. The germline V gene has CDR1 MDHEN and CDR2 SYDVKM. V shed 7 bases, J shed 3 bases, and the junction held 2 bases outside the gene matches. The CDR3 is 14 amino acids. The CDR3 bases are TGTGCCAGCAAACTAGCGGGAGGAACAGATACGCAGTATTTT. It specifies CASKLAGGTDTQYF.

The chain uses TRBV5-1 and TRBJ2-7; 9 positions agree with TRBD1. The CDR3 loop spans 15 amino acids. The germline V gene has CDR1 SGHRS and CDR2 YFSETQ. The junction had 4 bases not matched to a gene; V was cut back by 0 bases and J by 3 bases. CDR3 sequence (DNA): TGCGCCAGCAGCTTGGCACAGGGGGCGATCTACGAGCAGTACTTC. Amino acids: CASSLAQGAIYEQYF.

This clone appeared once. The J gene is TRBJ1-1, the V gene TRBV4-3, with TRBD1 as a possible D gene (6 bases). Germline CDR1 is LGHNA and CDR2 is YSLEER. The CDR3 is 15 residues long. V was clipped by 1 base and J by 6 bases, with 15 bases between them. The CDR3 DNA reads as TGCGCCAGCAGCCAAGGGACAGCGCCTCATTCTGAAGCTTTCTTT. Amino acids: CASSQGTAPHSEAFF.

The V and J genes are TRBV5-1 and TRBJ2-7; 9 nucleotides line up with TRBD1. CDR3 length equals 12 residues. Unmatched junction bases numbered 5, after V lost 4 bases and J lost 9 bases. Germline V gene lookup returns CDR1 SGHRS and CDR2 YFSETQ. The CDR3 spells CASSTGTGMQYF. The DNA for the CDR3 is TGCGCCAGCAGCACCGGGACAGGGATGCAGTACTTC.

The CDR3 DNA follows: TGCGCCAGCAGCTTGACTAGCGGTTCAGATACGCAGTATTTT. This translates into CASSLTSGSDTQYF. The chain carries TRBV5-1 and TRBJ2-3; 8 bases match TRBD2. Per the germline V gene, CDR1 is SGHRS and CDR2 is YFSETQ. The CDR3 totals 14 residues. With 1 base clipped from V and 4 bases from J, the junction kept 2 bases outside the gene matches.

This chain uses TRBV5-1 with TRBJ1-1, with 10 bases that match TRBD1. The CDR3 length is 16 residues. Germline V gene data show CDR1 as SGHRS and CDR2 as YFSETQ. The trim removed 0 bases at V and 0 bases at J, leaving 2 bases unmatched. CDR3 in DNA: TGCGCCAGCAGCTTGGGACAGGGGGCTATGAACACTGAAGCTTTCTTT. This codes for CASSLGQGAMNTEAFF.

This chain uses TRBV7-8 with TRBJ2-3, with a weak D call TRBD2 (5 bases). The CDR3 contains 13 residues. Per the germline V gene, CDR1 is SGHVS and CDR2 is FQNEAQ. With 3 bases removed from V and 10 bases from J, the gap between germline ends came to 14 bases. Here the CDR3 reads CASSFGKTRAQYF. Here the CDR3 DNA reads TGTGCCAGCAGCTTTGGGAAAACTAGAGCGCAGTATTTT.

The V and J genes are TRBV19 and TRBJ2-4, with TRBD1 matching over 8 bases. The CDR3 contains 17 residues. V lost 3 bases and J lost 1; bases outside the gene matches: 8. The germline CDR1 and CDR2 sequences are LNHDA and SQIVND (reference sequence). The chain's CDR3 is CASSILSDRGAKNIQYF. The CDR3 DNA is TGTGCCAGTAGTATCCTCTCCGACAGGGGTGCCAAAAACATTCAGTACTTC.

The chain is built from TRBV6-1 and TRBJ2-3, with 10 bases that match TRBD2. This CDR3 spans 16 amino acids. The V gene end was trimmed by 4 bases and the J gene end by 0 bases; junction bases not matched to a gene: 4. The germline V gene encodes CDR1 MNHNS and CDR2 SASEGT. The DNA of the CDR3 is TGTGCCAGCAGTGTAAGCGGGGGGGCTAGCACAGATACGCAGTATTTT. Protein product: CASSVSGGASTDTQYF.